This T cell receptor (beta chain) was captured by sequencing in a study of control samples from healthy donors and cancer patients. Germline V gene lookup returns CDR1 SQVTM and CDR2 ANQGSEA. This CDR3 region has 13 residues. V was trimmed by 7 bases and J by 0 bases, leaving 13 bases between them. Only one count was recorded for this clone. Measured with immunoSEQ multiplex PCR; TCRdb has only the in-frame clones, and not every one. This sample has roughly 130,000 clones; 75% to 95% occur once, and the top ten carry 2% to 2.5%. The specimen sequenced was blood. The receptor was derived from a man younger than 30 in good health. This sequence joins TRBV29-1 and TRBJ2-7, with a weak D call TRBD2 (5 bases). CDR3 in DNA: TGCAGCGCCGAATCCGGGGACTCCTACGAGCAGTACTTC. As protein: CSAESGDSYEQYF.